Shown below are 29 T cell receptor beta chains from a single sample sequenced in a study of post-analysis software for immune sequencing data. These receptors are not linked to any known antigen. Study observations and caveats: Controls had lower frequencies than patients of roughly five TRBV segments, which included TRBV5-6, TRBV5-1 and TRBV20-1.

Tagging with unique molecular identifiers was a feature of the TCR beta cDNA libraries. One entry per CDR3 protein, called by TCRdb with MiXCR from the PCR reads. The table includes about 820,000 distinct CDR3 sequences, under 70% detected once. Sequencing was performed on blood. Source of these receptors: a girl aged 10-17 years with multiple sclerosis.

The rearrangement joins TRBV4-1 to TRBJ2-2; 11 bases match TRBD1. The CDR3 runs to 16 residues. Germline CDR1 and CDR2: MGHRA and YSYEKL. With 4 bases clipped from V and 5 bases from J, the junction kept 6 bases outside the gene matches. CDR3 protein: CASSPRDRGFTGELFF. The CDR3 DNA reads TGCGCCAGCAGCCCCCGGGACAGGGGGTTTACCGGGGAGCTGTTTTTT.

The chain links TRBV3-1 to TRBJ1-1; the D is unclear. V was trimmed by 0 bases and J by 6 bases, leaving 11 bases between them. There are 14 residues in the CDR3. Germline CDR1 and CDR2: LGHDT and YNNKEL (reference sequence). The CDR3: CASSQDHKGAEAFF. The CDR3 DNA sequence: TGTGCCAGCAGCCAAGATCATAAGGGAGCTGAAGCTTTCTTT.

This clonotype was picked up a small number of times. This chain links TRBV5-1 with TRBJ2-4; 7 nucleotides agree with TRBD1. This CDR3 is 13 amino acids long. The V gene end was trimmed by 5 bases and the J gene end by 1 base; junction bases not matched to a gene: 0. The germline V gene encodes CDR1 SGHRS and CDR2 YFSETQ. The CDR3 sequence is CASRGQAKNIQYF. The CDR3 coding sequence is TGCGCCAGCAGGGGACAGGCCAAAAACATTCAGTACTTC.

V gene TRBV29-1 combines with J gene TRBJ2-3; no reliable D call. Trimming shortened V by 2 bases and J by 3 bases, and 9 bases separated the two germline ends. From germline, CDR1 is SQVTM and CDR2 ANQGSEA. The length of the CDR3 is 13 residues. CDR3 sequence (DNA): TGCAGCGTTGAAAAGTCTCGTACAGATACGCAGTATTTT. It translates to CSVEKSRTDTQYF.

The chain uses TRBV3-1 and TRBJ2-1; D may be TRBD1 (5 bases). The J call may not be correct, given that the DNA end is closer to TRBJ2-7. Germline V gives CDR1 LGHDT, CDR2 YNNKEL (reference sequence). CDR3 length: 14 amino acids. The CDR3 DNA reads as TGTGCCAGCAGCCAAGCTCCCAGGGCTCCCGAGCAGTACTTC. Protein sequence: CASSQAPRAPEQYF.

On this clonotype itself: A much bigger clone sits one base away, suggesting this may be a read error. The chain couples TRBV7-9 to TRBJ1-2, with 7 bases matching TRBD1. This CDR3 is 15 amino acids long. Germline V gene data show CDR1 as SEHNR and CDR2 as FQNEAQ (reference sequence). The CDR3 region is CASSWTGVTNYDYTF. CDR3 sequence (DNA): TGTGCCAGCAGCTGGACAGGAGTAACGAACTATGACTACACCTTC.

This chain joins TRBV12-3 or TRBV12-4 and TRBJ2-1; D is possibly TRBD1 (5 bases). CDR3 length equals 11 residues. Trimming cost V 2 bases and J 12 bases, with 8 bases left between them. Written as DNA, the CDR3 is TGTGCCAGCAGTTTAAGGCAGGGGCAGTTCTTC. Amino acids: CASSLRQGQFF.

V is TRBV29-1 and J is TRBJ2-2, with 12 bases lining up with TRBD2. The CDR3 totals 15 residues. V shed 5 bases, J shed 1 base, and the junction held 2 bases outside the gene matches. Germline CDR1 and CDR2: SQVTM and ANQGSEA. CDR3 in DNA: TGCAGCGTTCGGGGACTAGCGGGGAACACCGGGGAGCTGTTTTTT. This encodes CSVRGLAGNTGELFF.

This chain connects TRBV5-1 to TRBJ2-7; D gene ambiguous. Germline CDR1 is SGHRS and CDR2 is YFSETQ. Trimming shortened V by 1 base and J by 2 bases, and 16 bases separated the two germline ends. This CDR3 is built from 16 residues. CDR3: CASSLRRSDRTYEQYF. The CDR3 coding sequence is TGCGCCAGCAGCTTGAGACGAAGCGACCGAACCTACGAGCAGTACTTC.

The rearrangement uses TRBV4-1 and TRBJ2-3, with 14 bases lining up with TRBD2. Per the germline V gene, CDR1 is MGHRA and CDR2 is YSYEKL. With 4 bases clipped from V and 4 bases from J, the junction kept 16 bases outside the gene matches. This CDR3 spans 20 amino acids. In nucleotides, the CDR3 is TGCGCCAGCAGCCCACCCGCGGGACTAGCGGGAGAAGAAGGCTCAGATACGCAGTATTTT. Amino acids: CASSPPAGLAGEEGSDTQYF.

This sequence joins TRBV10-3 and TRBJ1-5; TRBD1 is a possible D gene (5 bases). In germline, CDR1 is ENHRY, CDR2 SYGVKD. V was clipped by 4 bases and J by 13 bases, with 14 bases between them. The CDR3 length is 12 residues. The CDR3 loop reads CAISATMGDQHF. The CDR3 nucleotides are TGTGCCATCAGTGCCACCATGGGGGATCAGCATTTT.

In regard to this clonotype: One end of the junction is discordant with germline, which a read error may explain. V usage is TRBV14 and J usage is TRBJ2-7; TRBD1 might be the D (6 bases). Germline CDR1 and CDR2: SGHDN and FVKESK. The CDR3 has 14 amino acids. The DNA for the CDR3 is TGTGCCGGCAGCCGTAGGACAGCTCGGTACGAGCAGTACTTC. Amino acid sequence: CAGSRRTARYEQYF.

This clonotype was found a few times. The chain recombines TRBV5-1 with TRBJ2-3; the D is unclear. This CDR3 spans 13 amino acids. V gave up 0 bases and J gave up 6 bases, with 8 bases separating them. Germline V gene lookup returns CDR1 SGHRS and CDR2 YFSETQ. CDR3 protein: CASSLGPGDTQYF. CDR3 nucleotide sequence: TGCGCCAGCAGCTTGGGACCCGGGGATACGCAGTATTTT.

This clonotype was observed a few times. This chain joins TRBV12-3 or TRBV12-4 and TRBJ2-5; D may be TRBD2 (6 bases). Deletions cut 5 bases from V and 1 base from J, with 14 bases between. The CDR3 runs to 15 residues. The DNA for the CDR3 is TGTGCCAGCAGTATCCTCAGGGACTCCCAAGAGACCCAGTACTTC. It yields the protein CASSILRDSQETQYF.

This clonotype occurred once. This chain joins TRBV2 and TRBJ2-7, with 10 nucleotides matching TRBD1. The length of the CDR3 is 16 residues. Germline V gene data show CDR1 as SNHLY and CDR2 as FYNNEI. V gave up 6 bases and J gave up 3 bases; unmatched junction bases: 11. As DNA, the CDR3 is TGTGCCAGCAGCCGAACCCCGGGACAGGGGATCTACGAGCAGTACTTC. Amino acid sequence: CASSRTPGQGIYEQYF.

The chain carries TRBV6-5 and TRBJ2-7; TRBD1 matches 12 bases. Germline V gives CDR1 MNHEY, CDR2 SVGAGI. After removal of 2 bases from V and 2 bases from J, the junction contained 10 bases not matched to a gene. The CDR3 length is 18 residues. The CDR3: CASSYQGQGASRTYEQYF. Written as DNA, the CDR3 is TGTGCCAGCAGTTACCAGGGACAGGGGGCATCCCGGACCTACGAGCAGTACTTC.

The chain couples TRBV12-3 or TRBV12-4 to TRBJ1-5; D gene ambiguous. Trimming stripped 2 bases from V and 1 base from J, with 9 bases between. The CDR3 has 15 residues. The CDR3 reads CASSLRLLSNQPQHF. The CDR3 coding sequence is TGTGCCAGCAGTTTAAGGCTCCTAAGCAATCAGCCCCAGCATTTT.

This clonotype turned up a few times. This chain connects TRBV4-1 to TRBJ2-5; 8 nucleotides align to TRBD2. CDR3 length: 19 residues. Germline trimming cut 4 bases from V and 0 bases from J; bases unmatched to any gene: 16. Per germline, CDR1 MGHRA and CDR2 YSYEKL. CDR3 bases: TGCGCCAGCAGCCCTTTGGGGAGCGCGGGAGGTGGGTACCAAGAGACCCAGTACTTC. It yields the protein CASSPLGSAGGGYQETQYF.

This sequence joins TRBV7-2 and TRBJ2-5; tentatively, D is TRBD2 (5 bases). CDR3 length equals 12 residues. The V end was cut by 5 bases, the J end by 11 bases, with 15 bases between. CDR1 is SGHTA and CDR2 is FQGNSA in the germline V gene. CDR3 DNA sequence: TGTGCCAGCAGCCTCCCACTGGAGGAGCAGTACTTC. Protein: CASSLPLEEQYF. The whole variable domain, filled in from reference TRBV7-2 and TRBJ2-5, reads GAGVSQSPSNKVTEKGKDVELRCDPISGHTALYWYRQSLGQGLEFLIYFQGNSAPDKSGLPSDRFSAERTGGSVSTLTIQRTQQEDSAVYLCASSLPLEEQYFGPGTRLLVL.

The chain couples TRBV20-1 to TRBJ2-5, with TRBD2 as a possible D gene (6 bases). V gave up 6 bases and J gave up 4 bases, with 18 bases separating them. This CDR3 spans 14 amino acids. The germline gives CDR1 DFQATT, CDR2 SNEGSKA (reference sequence). CDR3 protein: CSADRDWGRETQYF. DNA of the CDR3: TGCAGTGCCGACCGGGACTGGGGACGAGAGACCCAGTACTTC.

This chain joins TRBV15 and TRBJ2-1; 10 bases line up with TRBD1. J lost 6 bases, V lost 5 bases, and 7 bases had no gene match. Germline V gene sequence: CDR1 LNHNV, CDR2 YYDKDF (reference sequence). The CDR3 consists of 15 residues. This chain's CDR3 is CATSRAGQGSNEQFF. In DNA, the CDR3 is TGTGCCACCAGCCGGGCGGGACAGGGGTCCAATGAGCAGTTCTTC.

This chain joins TRBV20-1 and TRBJ2-1; the match to TRBD2 covers 8 bases. The CDR3 has 15 residues. From germline, CDR1 is DFQATT and CDR2 SNEGSKA (reference sequence). V lost 6 bases to trimming and J lost 12 bases; unmatched junction nucleotides: 19. CDR3 protein: CSARAPAGGRDTQFF. The CDR3 coding sequence is TGCAGTGCCCGCGCCCCGGCGGGGGGCCGAGATACGCAGTTCTTC.

The chain joins TRBV10-3 to TRBJ2-5; D unclear. V lost 2 bases to trimming and J lost 2 bases, with 6 bases between them. Germline CDR1 reads ENHRY; CDR2 reads SYGVKD. The CDR3 is made up of 13 amino acids. The CDR3 region has the DNA TGTGCCATCAGTGAGCGAGAACAAGAGACCCAGTACTTC. Translated, it gives CAISEREQETQYF.

The genes are TRBV3-1 and TRBJ1-5; 7 positions agree with TRBD1. The CDR3 sequence is 15 residues long. The junction had 5 bases not matched to a gene; V was cut back by 3 bases and J by 3 bases. Germline V CDR1 and CDR2: LGHDT, YNNKEL (reference sequence). This CDR3 is CASSQSQGNNQPQHF. The CDR3 coding sequence is TGTGCCAGCAGCCAGTCACAGGGGAACAATCAGCCCCAGCATTTT.

This clonotype was seen more than once but under ten times. The chain recombines TRBV4-2 with TRBJ2-6, with TRBD2 matching 10 bases. Germline-derived CDR1 and CDR2 are LGHNA and YNFKEQ. There are 20 residues in the CDR3. J was trimmed by 0 bases and V by 1 base; bases with no gene match: 9. DNA for the CDR3: TGTGCCAGCAGCCAAGTCGCGCTAGCGGGAGCTGGCTCTGGGGCCAACGTCCTGACTTTC. This gives the protein CASSQVALAGAGSGANVLTF.

The sample holds a few counts of this clonotype. The rearrangement joins TRBV25-1 to TRBJ2-1, with 11 positions matching TRBD2. The CDR3 covers 17 residues. V was clipped by 3 bases and J by 5 bases; unmatched bases: 9. CDR1 is MGHDK and CDR2 is SYGVNS in the germline V gene. The CDR3 region has the DNA TGTGCCAGCAGTGAGATGGCTAGCGGGAGGTTCCACAATGAGCAGTTCTTC. Its protein is CASSEMASGRFHNEQFF.

This sequence joins TRBV3-1 and TRBJ1-2; weak D call: TRBD1 (6 bases). Per the germline V gene, CDR1 is LGHDT and CDR2 is YNNKEL (reference sequence). V lost 2 bases and J 8 bases, leaving 18 bases between the germline ends. This CDR3 is 15 amino acids long. The CDR3 sequence: CASSQYSGAPGGYTF. For the CDR3, the DNA is TGTGCCAGCAGCCAATATTCGGGGGCGCCGGGGGGCTACACCTTC.

The CDR3 DNA reads TGTGCCAGCAACTCAGGACGGGGGTACGAGCAGTACTTC. It translates to CASNSGRGYEQYF. The genes are TRBV7-6 and TRBJ2-7; D possibly corresponds to TRBD2 (6 bases). The germline V gene encodes CDR1 SGHVS and CDR2 FNYEAQ. V was shortened by 7 bases and J by 4 bases, with 14 bases between the two germline ends. The CDR3 runs 13 residues.

The CDR3 protein is CASSLRAGYDYGYTF. The DNA of the CDR3 is TGTGCCAGCAGCCTTCGTGCAGGGTACGATTATGGCTACACCTTC. The V call is TRBV9, the J call TRBJ1-2; D possibly corresponds to TRBD1 (5 bases). V was shortened by 4 bases and J by 5 bases, with 18 bases between the two germline ends. The CDR3 extends over 15 amino acids. Germline V gene lookup returns CDR1 SGDLS and CDR2 YYNGEE.